This T cell receptor (beta chain) emerged from a study of shared clonotypes between healthy human individuals (dated by TCRdb to 2020 to 2021). For the wider study: The cohort comprised two women and a few men aged 18 to 49 years. For each donor, CD4 naive and CD4 memory were each run on three plates, CD8 naive on two plates, and CD8 memory on one plate. The study deeply sequenced blood TCR repertoires of several healthy adults to estimate repertoire size and the extent of clonotype sharing between individuals. Libraries were prepared and TCR repertoires were sequenced by different laboratories using diverse techniques, in order to increase sequencing depth and limit assay-specific biases. Between about 0.85 and 10 billion PBMCs per donor were obtained by leukapheresis. What the research found in general, with its limitations: Because the study included a small number of donors, the genetic and exposure-history diversity represented was limited. Even with the large sequencing depth, rarefaction of the sorted-subset datasets indicated that sequencing was incomplete. Sampling was restricted to blood, and TCR repertoires in tissues likely differ from the TCR repertoires found in blood. Compared with non-shared clonotypes, clonotypes shared by all four sorted-subset donors had higher generation probabilities. Larger estimated clonotype richness was generally found for naive subsets than for memory subsets. Roughly 5% of naive CD4, around 4% of naive CD8, 2% to 2.5% of memory CD4, and about 0.4% of memory CD8 clonotypes were shared across four donors. Based on pairwise subsampling, the degree of clonotype sharing among donors was expected to be affected by sequencing depth.

Using the deep immunoSEQ assay, TCR CDR3 regions were amplified from genomic DNA by multiplex PCR. For each cell subset, the extracted genomic DNA was distributed evenly across all wells of several immunoSEQ 96-well plates, and each plate served as one replicate. For sorted subsets, about 220 ng of genomic DNA, equivalent to around 29,000 T cell genomes, went into each replicate PCR. The purified libraries were quantified using a Qubit 3.0 fluorometer, sized with a Bioanalyzer 2100, and then quantified again using the KAPA Library Quantification kit. Each immunoSEQ 96-well plate was sequenced on its own single-read 150-cycle Illumina NextSeq 550 flow cell. The paper's processing steps were these. Because only junctional sequences without quality scores were contained in the immunoSEQ output, filtering matching that applied to full-length reads could not be performed. Sequences were annotated with PyIR, a Python wrapper for IgBLAST v1.9, and V/J genes and CDR3 were assigned using IMGT germline references. Reads were removed for weak V/J assignments (E-value above 1e-6), missing CDR3, stop codons, out-of-frame junctions, or ambiguous translated residues. A V3J clonotype was defined by an identical inferred V gene, J gene, and CDR3 amino acid sequence. The percentage overlap between two repertoires was calculated by dividing the number of shared unique clonotypes by the size of the smaller repertoire. Repertoire richness was assessed with RTK rarefaction, the Chao1 estimator, and Recon v2.1 estimates of unobserved clonotypes. For all TCRbeta clonotypes obtained by the gDNA method from a handful of donors, generation probabilities were computed with OLGA. This immuneACCESS table, as held by TCRdb, lists in-frame sequences with V and J called but not all clones. Of the missing ones, under half trace to an unresolved V gene in checked studies; the others have no known cause. V, J and clone size are taken as reported in that table, and D and trimming were inferred from the DNA itself. Counted in this sample were approximately 2,300,000 clones; roughly 90% of them appeared once. The ten largest clones add up to 0.3% to 0.4% of the sample.

As to this clone: The antigen it recognizes is unknown. Base quality data are lacking; no much larger clone is found one base away.

The CDR3 contains 14 residues, cysteine and phenylalanine counted. The only DNA kept is the CDR3, 42 bases in frame from the first base. The junction shows trimming of 1 base on V and 6 bases on J, plus 11 bases between the germline ends. Taken from the germline V gene (reference sequence), the CDR1 and CDR2 loops are SEHNR and FQNEAQ. Healthy HIV-negative adults with no recently reported acute infections or vaccinations were included as donors. Only Caucasian adults living in Nashville, Tennessee, USA were represented among the donors. Magnetic negative selection was used to enrich CD4+ T cells, after which naive cells were positively selected on CD45RA and the negative fraction became the memory subset. Blood was collected by leukapheresis, and PBMCs were isolated by Ficoll-Histopaque density gradient centrifugation and then cryopreserved in liquid nitrogen vapor phase. Purity and quantity of every magnetically sorted T cell population were checked by analytical flow cytometry. From each sorted fraction, genomic DNA was isolated and quantified by UV absorbance on a Nanodrop 2000c.

This TCR was recovered from a man aged 18 to 29 in good health. Some clones in this sample may be carry-over from other donors' samples. Sample: naive CD4+ T cells from PBMCs. Read against the paper, the sample's cell subset or site label means: CD45RA+ positively selected. The chain uses TRBV7-9 and TRBJ2-3; the D gene is unclear. The CDR3 corresponds to CASSLGVESDTQYF. The nucleotide sequence reads as follows: TGTGCCAGCAGCTTAGGTGTAGAGAGTGATACGCAGTATTTT.